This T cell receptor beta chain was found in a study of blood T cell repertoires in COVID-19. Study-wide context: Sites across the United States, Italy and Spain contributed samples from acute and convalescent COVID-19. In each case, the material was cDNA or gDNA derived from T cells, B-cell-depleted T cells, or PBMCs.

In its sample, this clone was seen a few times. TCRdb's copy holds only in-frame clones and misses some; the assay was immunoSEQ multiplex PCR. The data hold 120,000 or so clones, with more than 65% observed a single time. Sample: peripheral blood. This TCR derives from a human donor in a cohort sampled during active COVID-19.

CDR3 loop: CASSTRQGSNEQYF. The CDR3 DNA reads as TGTGCCAGCAGCACCCGACAGGGTTCCAACGAGCAGTACTTC. The genes are TRBV21-1 and TRBJ2-7; no check of the table's D call, TRBD1, against the DNA was made. TRBV21-1 counts as a pseudogene. The CDR3 covers 14 residues.